These 20 T cell receptor beta chains originate from one sample sequenced in a study of radiation and T cells in renal cell carcinoma. TCRdb's copy holds only in-frame clones and misses some; the assay was immunoSEQ multiplex PCR. In the table there are about 20,000 clones, just over 60% of which are singletons. Treatment given: 15 Gy SBRT to primary tumor, nephrectomy 4 weeks later. Sequencing used tumor tissue, obtained from a patient whose treatment included radiotherapy and nephrectomy. The receptors derive from a woman in her sixties or seventies with renal cell carcinoma.

There are a few counts of this clone. The chain links TRBV2 to TRBJ1-2; no clear D. CDR3 length: 13 amino acids. Germline loops: CDR1 SNHLY, CDR2 FYNNEI. Trimming shortened V by 2 bases and J by 4 bases, and 8 bases separated the two germline ends. The CDR3 DNA reads TGTGCCAGCAGTGAAAGGCAGGCCTATGGCTACACCTTC. Its protein is CASSERQAYGYTF.

The chain is built from TRBV29-1 and TRBJ1-1; D remains unclear. From germline, CDR1 is SQVTM and CDR2 ANQGSEA. This CDR3 spans 10 amino acids. Trimming took off 5 bases at V and 3 bases at J, with 4 bases between the two ends. In DNA, the CDR3 is TGCAGCGTTCTCTACACTGAAGCTTTCTTT. It is translated as CSVLYTEAFF.

This clone was counted only a few times. The CDR3 sequence: CASSRPGKGGYTF. The CDR3 DNA follows: TGTGCCAGCAGCCGACCTGGGAAGGGTGGCTACACCTTC. The chain joins TRBV28 to TRBJ1-2; D gene uncertain. From germline, CDR1 is MDHEN and CDR2 SYDVKM. There are 13 residues in the CDR3. V lost 6 bases and J 7 bases, leaving 15 bases between the germline ends.

The chain uses TRBV30 and TRBJ2-5; D is possibly TRBD1 (5 bases). With 2 bases removed from V and 3 bases from J, the gap between germline ends came to 10 bases. This CDR3 is built from 13 residues. Germline assignment: CDR1 GTSNPN and CDR2 SVGIG (reference sequence). In DNA form, the CDR3 reads TGTGCCTGGAGTCCAGGGTGGAAAGAGACCCAGTACTTC. Amino acids: CAWSPGWKETQYF.

The V gene is TRBV5-1, the J gene TRBJ2-7; 8 bases align to TRBD1. V gave up 4 bases and J gave up 0 bases; unmatched junction bases: 3. The CDR3 totals 14 residues. CDR1 is SGHRS, CDR2 YFSETQ, per germline. This chain's CDR3 is CASSRDRSSYEQYF. CDR3 nucleotides: TGCGCCAGCAGCCGGGACAGGAGCTCCTACGAGCAGTACTTC.

This rearrangement joins TRBV10-2 to TRBJ1-1, with a possible D match to TRBD1 (5 bases). V gave up 6 bases and J gave up 2 bases, with 13 bases separating them. Looked up from germline, CDR1 is WSHSY and CDR2 is SAAADI. This CDR3 spans 14 amino acids. The DNA for the CDR3 is TGCGCCAGCAGGAGTCAGGGAGGAAACACTGAAGCTTTCTTT. Amino acid sequence: CASRSQGGNTEAFF.

This clone has just a few counts. V usage is TRBV9 and J usage is TRBJ1-1; no clear D. V was cut by 0 bases and J by 3 bases, with 6 bases left in between. CDR1 SGDLS and CDR2 YYNGEE come from the germline V gene. This CDR3 is built from 13 residues. The CDR3: CASSVGQDTEAFF. The CDR3 DNA sequence: TGTGCCAGCAGCGTAGGGCAGGACACTGAAGCTTTCTTT.

This rearrangement joins TRBV7-2 to TRBJ2-7; perhaps TRBD2 as D (5 bases). Looked up from germline, CDR1 is SGHTA and CDR2 is FQGNSA. Trimming left V 2 bases short and J 7 bases short, with 15 bases between. This CDR3 spans 14 amino acids. The DNA for the CDR3 is TGTGCCAGCAGCTTAATTCCGCGGACGGGAGAGCAGTACTTC. It codes for CASSLIPRTGEQYF.

CDR3 in DNA: TGTGCCAGCAGCTTGCGGGATCTGGACACCGGGGAGCTGTTTTTT. This codes for CASSLRDLDTGELFF. The chain links TRBV5-6 to TRBJ2-2; tentatively, D is TRBD2 (5 bases). Germline loops: CDR1 SGHDT, CDR2 YYEEEE. V was pared by 1 base and J by 3 bases, with 10 bases between. The CDR3 spans 15 residues.

The chain uses TRBV6-6 and TRBJ2-1; possibly TRBD2 for D (6 bases). This CDR3 comprises 11 residues. The germline CDR1 and CDR2 sequences are MNHNY and SVGAGI (reference sequence). Trimming removed 2 bases from V and 10 bases from J, with 6 bases in between. The CDR3 sequence is CASSYREEQFF. The CDR3 DNA follows: TGTGCCAGCAGTTACCGGGAGGAGCAGTTCTTC.

The rearrangement joins TRBV4-3 to TRBJ1-5, with 11 bases identical to TRBD1. The CDR3 is 19 amino acids. With 0 bases clipped from V and 3 bases from J, the junction kept 10 bases outside the gene matches. The germline V gene encodes CDR1 LGHNA and CDR2 YSLEER. The CDR3 loop reads CASSQDRGQGARNNQPQHF. CDR3 coding DNA: TGCGCCAGCAGCCAAGATAGAGGACAGGGGGCCAGAAACAATCAGCCCCAGCATTTT.

The chain carries TRBV2 and TRBJ2-1; D is possibly TRBD1 or TRBD2 (5 bases each). Germline values: CDR1 SNHLY, CDR2 FYNNEI. V gave up 2 bases and J gave up 0 bases, with 11 bases separating them. The CDR3 consists of 16 residues. The CDR3 coding sequence is TGTGCCAGCAGTGAATTTGGGGGTAGCTCCTACAATGAGCAGTTCTTC. The encoded protein is CASSEFGGSSYNEQFF.

Here the CDR3 reads CASSLEYGSVGGYTF. The DNA of the CDR3 is TGCGCCAGCAGCTTGGAATATGGGAGCGTTGGCGGCTACACCTTC. The chain combines TRBV5-1 with TRBJ1-2; D not resolved. Between the trimmed V and J ends, which lost 0 bases and 8 bases, there was a span of 17 bases. The CDR3 contains 15 residues. The germline gives CDR1 SGHRS, CDR2 YFSETQ.

This chain connects TRBV21-1 to TRBJ1-1. TRBV21-1 is shown as a pseudogene. The CDR3 extends over 14 amino acids. This CDR3 is CAESPGRMNTEAFF. In nucleotides, the CDR3 is TGTGCCGAGTCCCCGGGACGGATGAACACTGAAGCTTTCTTT.

CDR3 in DNA: TGTGCCAGCAGCCAAGAGGCGGCAGGCTACGAGCAGTACTTC. This sequence encodes CASSQEAAGYEQYF. The chain combines TRBV7-9 with TRBJ2-7, with D unresolved. The CDR3 runs 14 residues. Trimming left V 5 bases short and J 3 bases short, with 14 bases between. The V gene's germline CDR1 is SEHNR and CDR2 FQNEAQ (reference sequence).

The V call is TRBV29-1, the J call TRBJ1-1; 7 positions agree with TRBD1. V was clipped by 4 bases and J by 5 bases; unmatched bases: 13. The germline CDR1 and CDR2 sequences are SQVTM and ANQGSEA. The CDR3 length is 15 residues. CDR3 nucleotide sequence: TGCAGCGTTGTTGTGGGAATGACAGGGAGGACTGAAGCTTTCTTT. Translation gives CSVVVGMTGRTEAFF.

This clone turned up a few times. The J gene is TRBJ2-7, the V gene TRBV7-2, with D perhaps TRBD2 (5 bases). The CDR3 has 11 amino acids. From germline, CDR1 is SGHTA and CDR2 FQGNSA. With 4 bases removed from V and 5 bases from J, the gap between germline ends came to 6 bases. Written as DNA, the CDR3 is TGTGCCAGCAGCTCCGGGAACGAGCAGTACTTC. Encoded protein: CASSSGNEQYF.

This clone is labeled as medium-sized. The chain joins TRBV19 to TRBJ1-6; D is perhaps TRBD1 (5 bases). V was cut by 6 bases and J by 8 bases, with 17 bases left in between. CDR3 length: 15 residues. CDR1 and CDR2 from the germline V gene are LNHDA and SQIVND (reference sequence). The CDR3 region is CASSPGEGMDSPLHF. DNA of the CDR3: TGTGCCAGTAGCCCCGGGGAGGGGATGGATTCACCCCTCCACTTT.

Only a few counts were recorded for this clone. The CDR3 DNA sequence: TGTGCCAGCAGCCGGGACACCGGACTCTACTCCTACAATGAGCAGTTCTTC. Amino acid sequence: CASSRDTGLYSYNEQFF. The gene calls are TRBV7-9 and TRBJ2-1, with D tentatively TRBD1 (6 bases). Germline-derived CDR1 and CDR2 are SEHNR and FQNEAQ (reference sequence). The CDR3 spans 17 residues. With 5 bases removed from V and 0 bases from J, the gap between germline ends came to 17 bases.

This clone was recorded a few times. The chain carries TRBV2 and TRBJ1-1; the D is unclear. With 6 bases removed from V and 1 base from J, the gap between germline ends came to 6 bases. Germline CDR1 reads SNHLY; CDR2 reads FYNNEI. The CDR3 runs 12 residues. In DNA, the CDR3 is TGTGCCAGCAGGCGGGAGAACACTGAAGCTTTCTTT. Residues: CASRRENTEAFF.